Sequencing of this T cell receptor beta chain was carried out in a study of a mutant IDH1 vaccine in newly diagnosed glioma. Study summary: Patients were started on vaccination 4-6 weeks after radiotherapy alone, or with temozolomide cycles. The study, taken as a whole, reports: Pseudoprogression appears to have had no connection to changes in top peripheral T cell clonotypes.

A note on this clone: Its antigen remains unidentified.

The table came from immunoSEQ multiplex PCR; TCRdb's copy has only in-frame clones and leaves some out. The sample holds roughly 61,000 clones, about four fifths seen once. This CDR3 spans 13 amino acids. The germline CDR1 and CDR2 sequences are SNHLY and FYNNEI. V lost 0 bases and J lost 6, with 7 bases in between. Time point defined: week 11, during vaccination. Doses of 300 ug of mutant IDH1 20-mer peptide were given with topical imiquimod. V gene TRBV2 combines with J gene TRBJ2-3; tentatively, D is TRBD1 (6 bases). The sequence derives from a man aged 50-60 years with glioma. Here the sequenced sample was PBMCs, taken from a glioma patient whose treatment included an IDH1 peptide vaccine. CDR3 amino acids: CASSEAGADTQYF. The CDR3 nucleotides are TGTGCCAGCAGTGAAGCGGGGGCCGATACGCAGTATTTT.